This is a list of T cell receptor beta chains from one sample in a study of OX40 agonist ivuxolimab in advanced cancers. Here immunoSEQ multiplex PCR was the method, and the copy in TCRdb shows in-frame clones only, minus some. The sample consists of some 46,000 clones, around 85% of them appearing once. The sequencing used CD4+ or CD8+ T cells sorted from blood, collected in a trial of the OX40 agonist ivuxolimab. Every receptor here comes from an adult with an advanced solid tumor such as melanoma, head and neck, liver or kidney cancer. CDR3s include the opening cysteine and the closing phenylalanine or tryptophan. A D gene is named only where the DNA matches it firmly. The size field is filled for only some rows; it gives once, few, many or a size class.

V	size	D	J	CDR3	DNA
TRBV4-1	-	-	TRBJ2-7	CASSQEGPQSGFEQYF	TGCGCCAGCAGCCAAGAAGGTCCACAGTCGGGCTTCGAGCAGTACTTC
TRBV28	-	TRBD1	TRBJ1-5	CASSLYQGALNQPQHF	TGTGCCAGCAGTCTATATCAGGGGGCCCTCAATCAGCCCCAGCATTTT
TRBV2	-	TRBD1	TRBJ1-5	CASSQDRAGSQPQHF	TGTGCCAGCAGCCAAGACAGGGCGGGGAGTCAGCCCCAGCATTTT
TRBV19	-	-	TRBJ2-7	CASSPEGGPYDKQYF	TGTGCCAGTAGTCCCGAGGGGGGCCCCTACGACAAGCAGTACTTC
TRBV2	-	-	TRBJ2-2	CASGYPRTRAAGELFF	TGTGCCAGCGGATACCCCAGGACCAGGGCAGCCGGGGAGCTGTTTTTT
TRBV6-6	-	-	TRBJ2-6	CASSSSDTGANVLTF	-
TRBV7-9	-	TRBD2	TRBJ2-3	CASSFLGRADQDTQYF	TGTGCCAGCAGCTTTCTCGGGAGGGCCGATCAAGATACGCAGTATTTT
TRBV7-6	-	-	TRBJ1-5	CASSLGGGFSNQPQHF	TGTGCCAGCAGCTTAGGTGGGGGCTTTAGCAATCAGCCCCAGCATTTT
TRBV30	once	TRBD1	TRBJ1-2	CAWSATRRTGALGYTF	TGTGCCTGGAGTGCTACAAGACGGACAGGGGCACTCGGCTACACCTTC
TRBV30	medium-sized	-	TRBJ1-5	CAWSVNSNQPQHF	TGTGCCTGGAGTGTAAATAGCAATCAGCCCCAGCATTTT
TRBV28	-	-	TRBJ2-2	CASSSYTGELFF	TGTGCCAGCTCGAGTTACACCGGGGAGCTGTTTTTT
TRBV30	few	-	TRBJ2-3	CAWSRGVAGTDTQYF	TGTGCCTGGAGTAGAGGGGTTGCAGGGACAGATACGCAGTATTTT
TRBV28	-	TRBD2	TRBJ2-2	CASSLAGGLTGELFF	TGTGCCAGCAGTTTGGCGGGAGGATTGACCGGGGAGCTGTTTTTT
TRBV5-8	-	TRBD1	TRBJ2-7	CASTGDRGPYEQYF	TGTGCCAGCACCGGGGACAGGGGACCGTACGAGCAGTACTTC
TRBV14	-	-	TRBJ2-7	CASSSSDTGYEQYF	TGTGCCAGCAGCTCTAGCGATACGGGCTACGAGCAGTACTTC
TRBV5-1	once	-	TRBJ2-3	CASSLAVGQGSLNTQYF	TGCGCCAGCAGCTTGGCGGTAGGTCAGGGGTCGTTGAATACGCAGTATTTT